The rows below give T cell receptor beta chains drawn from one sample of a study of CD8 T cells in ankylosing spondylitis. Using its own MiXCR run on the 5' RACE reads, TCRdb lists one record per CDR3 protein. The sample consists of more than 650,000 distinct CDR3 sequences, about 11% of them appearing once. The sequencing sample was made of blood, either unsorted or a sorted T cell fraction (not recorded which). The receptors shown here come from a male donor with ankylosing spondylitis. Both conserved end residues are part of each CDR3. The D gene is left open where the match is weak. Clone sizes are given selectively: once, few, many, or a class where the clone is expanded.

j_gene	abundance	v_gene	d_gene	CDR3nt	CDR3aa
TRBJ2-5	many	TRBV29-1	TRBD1	TGCAGCGATGGGACAGGGATAGAGACCCAGTACTTC	CSDGTGIETQYF
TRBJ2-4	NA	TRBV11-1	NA	TGTGCCAGCAGCCCCCAAGAAGCCAAAAACATTCAGTACTTC	CASSPQEAKNIQYF
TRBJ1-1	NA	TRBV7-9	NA	TGTGCCAGCAGCTATTTTGGCCCCGACACTGAAGCTTTCTTT	CASSYFGPDTEAFF
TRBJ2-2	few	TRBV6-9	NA	TGTGCCAGCCCAGTGACCGGGTCGATTTGGAACACCGGGGAGCTGTTTTTT	CASPVTGSIWNTGELFF
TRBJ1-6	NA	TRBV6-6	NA	TGTGCCAGCAGCCCGGGCGTCAAACCCCTCCACTTT	CASSPGVKPLHF
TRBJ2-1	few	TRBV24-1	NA	TGTGCCACCAGTGATTTGCGGGCTCGGTCCTACAATGAGCAGTTCTTC	CATSDLRARSYNEQFF
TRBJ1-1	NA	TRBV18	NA	TGTGTCAGCTCACCAACGGGGGGCGGGAACACTGAAGCTTTCTTT	CVSSPTGGGNTEAFF
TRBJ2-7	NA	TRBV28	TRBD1	TGTGCCAGCAGTTTACCAGACAGGGGGCAGTACTTC	CASSLPDRGQYF
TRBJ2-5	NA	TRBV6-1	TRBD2	TGTGCCAGCAGTGTAATAAAGGGGACTAGGGAGACCCAGTACTTC	CASSVIKGTRETQYF
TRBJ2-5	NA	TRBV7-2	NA	TGTGCCAGCGGGGGAAACCGAAAAGAGACCCAGTACTTC	CASGGNRKETQYF
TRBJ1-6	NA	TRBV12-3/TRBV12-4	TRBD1	TGTGCCAGCAGTTTGGGGACAGGGGGCACTCTGCCCCTCCACTTT	CASSLGTGGTLPLHF
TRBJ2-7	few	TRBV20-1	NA	TGCAGTGCTAGAGATGGCCCAGGCCCCTACGAGCAGTACTTC	CSARDGPGPYEQYF
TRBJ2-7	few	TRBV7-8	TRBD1	TGTGCCAGCAGCTTTTGGGACAGGGAAATCGCCGAGCAGTACTTC	CASSFWDREIAEQYF
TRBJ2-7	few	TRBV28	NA	TGTGCCAGCAGTTTATGGCCGGGAAGGCAGTACTTC	CASSLWPGRQYF
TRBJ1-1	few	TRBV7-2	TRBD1	TGTGCCAGCAGCCTCAGTCGACAGGGAGCTAGCACTGAAGCTTTCTTT	CASSLSRQGASTEAFF
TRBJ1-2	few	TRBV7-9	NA	TGTGCCAGCAGCTTAGTTGGCACTGACTACACCTTC	CASSLVGTDYTF
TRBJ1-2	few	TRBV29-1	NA	TGCAGCGTTGAAACGGGTAGTCTAAGCTACACCTTC	CSVETGSLSYTF
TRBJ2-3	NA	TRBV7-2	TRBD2	TGTGCCAGCAGCTTGCGGGTAACTAGCGGGAAATGGACAGATACGCAGTATTTT	CASSLRVTSGKWTDTQYF
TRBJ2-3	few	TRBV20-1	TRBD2	TGCAGTGCTAGGGGCAGCGGGAGGGCATTTCGGACAGATACGCAGTATTTT	CSARGSGRAFRTDTQYF
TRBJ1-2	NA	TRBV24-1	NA	TGTGCCACCAGTGATACGAACGAGGGCTACACCTTC	CATSDTNEGYTF
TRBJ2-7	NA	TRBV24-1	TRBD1	TGTGCCACCAGTGATTCCCGGACAGGGCCTTCCTACGAGCAGTACTTC	CATSDSRTGPSYEQYF
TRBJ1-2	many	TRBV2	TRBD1	TGTGCCAGCAGTGAATCCCCGGGACAGGGGAGCTATGGCTACACCTTC	CASSESPGQGSYGYTF
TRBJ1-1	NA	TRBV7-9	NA	TGTGCCAGCAGACCTAGACAGCTCATGAACACTGAAGCTTTCTTT	CASRPRQLMNTEAFF
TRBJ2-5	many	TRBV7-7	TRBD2	TGTGCTAGCAGCTTCCGCCCTAGGACTAGAGGACAAGAGACCCAGTACTTC	CASSFRPRTRGQETQYF
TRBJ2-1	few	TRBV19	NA	TGTGCCAGTACCCCTGGGGGAGCCGATGAGCAGTTCTTC	CASTPGGADEQFF
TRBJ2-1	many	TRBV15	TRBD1	TGTGCCACCAGCAGAGGCCCGGACAGGGATGAGCAGTTCTTC	CATSRGPDRDEQFF
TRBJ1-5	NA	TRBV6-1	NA	TGTGCCAGCACAATATATCCCGGCAATCAGCCCCAGCATTTT	CASTIYPGNQPQHF
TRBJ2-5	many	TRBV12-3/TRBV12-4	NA	TGTGCCAGCAGTTTTCTGGCGTTGGGGGCCCAGTACTTC	CASSFLALGAQYF
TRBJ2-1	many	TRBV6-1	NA	TGTGCCAGCAGCCCCACGAGGGGCTCCAACAATGAGCAGTTCTTC	CASSPTRGSNNEQFF
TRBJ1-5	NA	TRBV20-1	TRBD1	TGCAGTGGGTATGACAGGGTCAGTCAGCCCCAGCATTTT	CSGYDRVSQPQHF
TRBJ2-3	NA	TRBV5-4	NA	TGTGCCAGCAGCCCCTCCCCTTCGCCAGATACGCAGTATTTT	CASSPSPSPDTQYF
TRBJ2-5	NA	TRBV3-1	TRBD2	TGTGCCAGCAGCCTGACTAGCGGAAAGACCCAGTACTTC	CASSLTSGKTQYF
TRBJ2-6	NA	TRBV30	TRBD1	TGTGCCTGGAGCATTTACAGGGGAAGCTCTGGGGCCAACGTCCTGACTTTC	CAWSIYRGSSGANVLTF
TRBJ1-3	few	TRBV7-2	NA	TGTGCCAGCAGGGCCCGCGGGACTGGAAACACCATATATTTT	CASRARGTGNTIYF
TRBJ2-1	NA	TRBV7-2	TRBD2	TGTGCCAGCAGCTTCCGACTAGCGGCGGGGTGGGGGAATGAGCAGTTCTTC	CASSFRLAAGWGNEQFF
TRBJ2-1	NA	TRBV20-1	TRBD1	TGCAGTGCTGCGAAACGGAGGCAGGGGGCGAGTGAGCAGTTCTTC	CSAAKRRQGASEQFF
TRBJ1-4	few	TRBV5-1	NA	TGCGCCAGCAGCTTGGACGGACAAGATGAAAAACTGTTTTTT	CASSLDGQDEKLFF
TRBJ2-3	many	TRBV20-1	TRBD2	TGCAGTGCGAGACTAGCGGCTTTCACAGATACGCAGTATTTT	CSARLAAFTDTQYF
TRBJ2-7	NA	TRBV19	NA	TGTGCCAGTAGTATATCTCCTAGCGCCTGGGAGCAGTACTTC	CASSISPSAWEQYF
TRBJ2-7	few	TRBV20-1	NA	TGCAGTGCTGTCGACCGGATTTTAAACGAGCAGTACTTC	CSAVDRILNEQYF
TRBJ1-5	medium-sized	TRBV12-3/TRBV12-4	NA	TGTGCCAGCAGCTTAAACAGCAATCAGCCCCAGCATTTT	CASSLNSNQPQHF
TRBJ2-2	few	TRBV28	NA	TGTGCCAGCAATGGGATCGGGGGCACCGGGGAGCTGTTTTTT	CASNGIGGTGELFF
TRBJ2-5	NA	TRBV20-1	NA	TGCAGTGCTAGAGTGGTAGCGGTAGAGACCCAGTACTTC	CSARVVAVETQYF
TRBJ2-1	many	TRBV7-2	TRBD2	TGTGCCAGCAGCTTCCCCACTGCGGGAGTGAACAATGAGCAGTTCTTC	CASSFPTAGVNNEQFF
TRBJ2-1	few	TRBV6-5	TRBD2	TGTGCCAGCAGTTCCAACCTAGCGGCCGGCTACAATGAGCAGTTCTTC	CASSSNLAAGYNEQFF
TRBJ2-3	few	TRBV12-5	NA	TGTGCTAGTGGTCGACACCTCGGAGATACGCAGTATTTT	CASGRHLGDTQYF
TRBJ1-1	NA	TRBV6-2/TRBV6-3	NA	TGTGCCAGCAGTTACCTAGTTACAGGGTTGACGAGCGCTTTCTTT	CASSYLVTGLTSAFF